Listed below are T cell receptor beta chains from one sample, sequenced in a study of T cell repertoires in cytomegalovirus infection. TCRdb ran MiXCR on the reads and lists one entry per CDR3 protein. This table has 510,000 or so distinct CDR3 sequences, less than 30% appearing once. What was sequenced was PBMCs. These receptors were taken from a human donor in good health (CMV status not recorded). Some clones in this sample may be carry-over from other donors' samples. CDR3s include the opening cysteine and the closing phenylalanine or tryptophan. The D gene is left open where the match is weak. Expanded clones get a size class; other rows say once, few or many, or leave the size out.

clone_size j_call v_call d_call cdr3_nt cdr3_aa
few TRBJ2-3 TRBV29-1 . TGCAGCGTTCGGAAAGGGGTGTTCAGGCCTGGCACAGATACGCAGTATTTT CSVRKGVFRPGTDTQYF
few TRBJ1-2 TRBV4-3 . TGCGCCAGCAGCCAAGATCCCACGGGGGGTGATGGCTACACCTTC CASSQDPTGGDGYTF
many TRBJ2-5 TRBV7-2 TRBD2 TGTGCCAGCAGCCCGGGGGGGGGGGAGACCCAGTACTTC CASSPGGGETQYF
. TRBJ1-1 TRBV30 . TGTGCCTGGACTCTATCGGGGGTGGCCACTGAAGCTTTCTTT CAWTLSGVATEAFF
many TRBJ2-3 TRBV7-2 . TGTGCCAGCAGCTTAGTCGGCGAGCCCTCTAGCACAGATACGCAGTATTTT CASSLVGEPSSTDTQYF
many TRBJ2-3 TRBV7-6 TRBD2 TGTGCCAGCAGCCATTCCCTAGCGGCAGATACGCAGTATTTT CASSHSLAADTQYF
. TRBJ1-1 TRBV11-2 . TGTGCCAGCACAACAGGGAGGAACACTGAAGCTTTCTTT CASTTGRNTEAFF
. TRBJ2-5 TRBV20-1 . TGCAGTGCTCCCTTTATCGAGACCCAGTACTTC CSAPFIETQYF
. TRBJ1-1 TRBV5-1 . TGCGCCAGCAGCTTTAATTCGGGGAAAGACACTGAAGCTTTCTTT CASSFNSGKDTEAFF
few TRBJ1-2 TRBV6-1 . TGTGCCAGCAGTGAAGCGTGGGGCTATGGCTACACCTTC CASSEAWGYGYTF
. TRBJ1-4 TRBV5-5 TRBD1 TGTGCCAGCAGCTCGGGACAGCTCAATGAAAAACTGTTTTTT CASSSGQLNEKLFF
. TRBJ2-1 TRBV20-1 TRBD2 TGCAGTGCTGAGACTAGCGGGAGCTCCTACAATGAGCAGTTCTTC CSAETSGSSYNEQFF
. TRBJ2-3 TRBV2 . TGTGCCAGCAGTGAAGAGCTGGGGGAAGGCACAGATACGCAGTATTTT CASSEELGEGTDTQYF
. TRBJ2-1 TRBV25-1 . TGTGCCAGCAGTGACGTGGGCTCCCGCTCCTACAATGAGCAGTTCTTC CASSDVGSRSYNEQFF
. TRBJ1-4 TRBV7-4 TRBD1 TGTGCCAGCAGCTACCCGACAGGGGGGGGCGAAAAACTGTTTTTT CASSYPTGGGEKLFF
many TRBJ1-1 TRBV7-9 . TGTGCCAGCAGCGCAGACAGAGCAAACACTGAAGCTTTCTTT CASSADRANTEAFF
few TRBJ2-3 TRBV5-4 TRBD2 TGTGCCAGCAGCTCCGGACTAGCGGGAGTGCACGATACGCAGTATTTT CASSSGLAGVHDTQYF
. TRBJ1-4 TRBV7-6 . TGTGCCAGCAGCTCTGTACTAAGACAGGAAAAACTGTTTTTT CASSSVLRQEKLFF
. TRBJ2-7 TRBV29-1 . TGCAGCGCCGGGAGGCAGGGGGCGAACGAGCAGTACTTC CSAGRQGANEQYF
. TRBJ1-1 TRBV7-2 TRBD1 TGTGCCAGCAGCTCCATCGGACAGGGGAACACTGAAGCTTTCTTT CASSSIGQGNTEAFF
. TRBJ1-4 TRBV20-1 . TGCAGTGCTGCCTCCCGAGGGGGTAATGAAAAACTGTTTTTT CSAASRGGNEKLFF
many TRBJ2-2 TRBV7-2 . TGTGCCAGCAGCTTAGGCGGCGCGGGGTCCTCCGGGGAGCTGTTTTTT CASSLGGAGSSGELFF
. TRBJ1-1 TRBV27 TRBD1 TGTGCCAGCAGTTTATGGGGTCAACGGGACAGCGAAGCTTTCTTT CASSLWGQRDSEAFF
few TRBJ1-5 TRBV6-1 . TGTGCCAGCAGGGCTCACTTAAATAGCAATCAGCCCCAGCATTTT CASRAHLNSNQPQHF
many TRBJ1-2 TRBV7-2 . TGTGCCAGCAGCTCCACGAGGGCTTCCTATGGCTACACCTTC CASSSTRASYGYTF
. TRBJ2-5 TRBV18 TRBD2 TGTGCCAGCTCTCGGCGGGAGCCCGTGGAGACCCAGTACTTC CASSRREPVETQYF
few TRBJ2-3 TRBV11-2 TRBD2 TGTGCCAGCAGCTTAGGTCGCAGCGGGAGTCGTACAGATACGCAGTATTTT CASSLGRSGSRTDTQYF
. TRBJ2-2 TRBV10-3 . TGTGCCATCAGCGACACTACCGGGGAGCTGTTTTTT CAISDTTGELFF
few TRBJ2-7 TRBV7-6 . TGTGCCAGCAGCATTGGGGTTGCCTACGAGCAGTACTTC CASSIGVAYEQYF
many TRBJ2-1 TRBV7-8 TRBD2 TGTGCCAGCAGCTTAGGAGGGCTAGCGGGAGATAGTGAGCAGTTCTTC CASSLGGLAGDSEQFF
few TRBJ2-1 TRBV7-2 TRBD1 TGTGCCAGCAGCTTAAGGACAGGGGGTAATGAGCAGTTCTTC CASSLRTGGNEQFF
. TRBJ1-1 TRBV28 TRBD1 TGTGCCAGCAGTTCCCAGGGACAGAGGAACACTGAAGCTTTCTTT CASSSQGQRNTEAFF
. TRBJ2-5 TRBV29-1 TRBD1 TGCAGCGTTGCCTACGGACAGGGGGCAGGGGAGACCCAGTACTTC CSVAYGQGAGETQYF
few TRBJ2-1 TRBV6-5 . TGTGCCAGCAGTTACTCTATACTAGCAAGCTCCTACAATGAGCAGTTCTTC CASSYSILASSYNEQFF
few TRBJ2-5 TRBV2 . TGTGCCAGCAGACCCCAGGGGCGGGGAGAGACCCAGTACTTC CASRPQGRGETQYF
many TRBJ2-5 TRBV7-2 . TGTGCCAGCAGCTCCAGGGGCGTGGAGACCCAGTACTTC CASSSRGVETQYF
. TRBJ2-2 TRBV9 TRBD2 TGTGCCAGCAGCGTAGGACCCAAACTAGCGCGTAGCGGGGAGCTGTTTTTT CASSVGPKLARSGELFF
. TRBJ1-2 TRBV28 . TGTGCCACTTTACCTGGGGGGGAGCCAGCCTATGGCTACACCTTC CATLPGGEPAYGYTF
many TRBJ2-1 TRBV11-2 . TGTGCCAGCAGTAAAACCACTACTCGGGGCCTCGACAATGAGCAGTTCTTC CASSKTTTRGLDNEQFF
. TRBJ1-2 TRBV19 . TGTGCCAGTAGTACAACGGATACTAACTATGGCTACACCTTC CASSTTDTNYGYTF
. TRBJ2-1 TRBV10-2 TRBD1 TGCGCCAGCAGTGAAACGTTGGACAGGAGAGGCAATGAGCAGTTCTTC CASSETLDRRGNEQFF
. TRBJ1-5 TRBV12-5 . TGTGCTAGTGGTTTTGGCAATCAGCCCCAGCATTTT CASGFGNQPQHF
many TRBJ1-1 TRBV7-6 . TGTGCCAGCAGCGCTACATGGAACACTGAAGCTTTCTTT CASSATWNTEAFF
few TRBJ2-7 TRBV6-5 TRBD2 TGTGCCAGCAGTTGGGGACTAGCGGACGAGCAGTACTTC CASSWGLADEQYF